The present entry profiles one T cell receptor (beta chain) with its context. The antigen remains undetermined. Healthy individuals who donated bone marrow served as the donors. Primers: 60 Vbeta forward and 13 Jbeta reverse. Only in-frame clones appear in the TCRdb table, and some are missing; sequencing was by immunoSEQ multiplex PCR. This repertoire shows under 200,000 clones, roughly an eighth found once; its top ten account for more than 7%. This sample is part of a study of cytomegalovirus exposure and HLA in healthy donors. Study-wide background: Unique TCRs numbering around 80 million, obtained from HLA-typed donors, made up an early data release. Study-wide results and limits: Analysis was performed later, and it showed HLA-associated TCR beta chains to be more clonally expanded than equally common others.

The CDR3 is made up of 14 amino acids. Germline loops: CDR1 SGHNT, CDR2 YENEEA. The V end lost 4 bases, the J end lost 0 bases, and 8 bases lay between the germline ends. This clonotype originated in a man between 50 and 59 years old in good health and CMV-seropositive. V gene TRBV11-3 combines with J gene TRBJ2-3; D unclear. Sample: PBMCs. CDR3 nucleotides: TGTGCCAGCAGCTCAGACCCTAGCACAGATACGCAGTATTTT. It encodes CASSSDPSTDTQYF.